This is a list of T cell receptor beta chains from one sample in a study of T cells in Graves' hyperthyroidism and ophthalmopathy. TCRdb re-derived calls from the multiplex PCR reads in MiXCR, one entry per CDR3 protein. The data hold about 300,000 distinct CDR3 sequences, with roughly 13% observed a single time. Sequenced: blood. The receptors shown here come from a woman aged 25 to 39 with Graves' hyperthyroidism that later progressed to Graves' ophthalmopathy. Each CDR3 is given with its conserved first and last residue. The D gene is left open where the match is weak. Expanded clones get a size class; other rows say once, few or many, or leave the size out.

D | J | V | size | CDR3 | DNA
. | TRBJ2-7 | TRBV7-2 | many | CASSLAQVTYEQYF | TGTGCCAGCAGCTTAGCGCAAGTTACCTACGAGCAGTACTTC
TRBD1 | TRBJ1-6 | TRBV2 | many | CASIQGASNSPLHF | TGTGCCAGCATCCAGGGGGCGTCGAATTCACCCCTCCACTTT
. | TRBJ2-7 | TRBV27 | . | CASKPIGGYEQYF | TGTGCCAGCAAGCCCATTGGAGGCTACGAGCAGTACTTC
TRBD2 | TRBJ2-1 | TRBV2 | many | CASSEFVGTSNEQFF | TGTGCCAGCAGTGAATTTGTTGGGACTAGCAATGAGCAGTTCTTC
TRBD1 | TRBJ1-2 | TRBV5-8 | . | CASSPIDRGRGYGYTF | TGTGCCAGCAGCCCCATAGACAGGGGCCGGGGCTATGGCTACACCTTC
TRBD1 | TRBJ1-6 | TRBV6-2/TRBV6-3 | . | CASSRDRGESNSPLHF | TGTGCCAGCAGCCGGGACAGGGGGGAGAGTAATTCACCCCTCCACTTT
. | TRBJ1-5 | TRBV18 | many | CASSPGQPQHF | TGTGCCAGCTCACCGGGCCAGCCCCAGCATTTT
TRBD2 | TRBJ2-3 | TRBV18 | few | CASSPNLAGGFTDTQYF | TGTGCCAGCTCACCAAATCTAGCGGGAGGGTTCACAGATACGCAGTATTTT
TRBD2 | TRBJ2-7 | TRBV28 | . | CASSLGASGTTSYEQYF | TGTGCCAGCAGTTTAGGGGCTAGCGGAACCACCTCCTACGAGCAGTACTTC
. | TRBJ2-1 | TRBV11-2 | many | CASRPLRGDNEQFF | TGTGCCAGCAGACCTCTTCGGGGAGACAATGAGCAGTTCTTC
TRBD2 | TRBJ2-2 | TRBV15 | few | CATSRGRASGNTGELFF | TGTGCCACCAGCAGAGGGAGGGCTAGCGGGAACACCGGGGAGCTGTTTTTT
. | TRBJ2-2 | TRBV29-1 | . | CSGTGNTGELFF | TGCAGCGGGACGGGGAACACCGGGGAGCTGTTTTTT
. | TRBJ1-4 | TRBV5-1 | many | CASSLVGTGEKLFF | TGCGCCAGCAGCTTGGTTGGCACGGGCGAAAAACTGTTTTTT
. | TRBJ1-3 | TRBV12-3/TRBV12-4 | many | CASSEGPNRGGNTIYF | TGTGCCAGCAGTGAGGGGCCTAATCGGGGAGGAAACACCATATATTTT
. | TRBJ2-7 | TRBV28 | many | CASSTHPRVLRYEQYF | TGTGCCAGCAGTACGCACCCCCGGGTCTTGAGATACGAGCAGTACTTC
TRBD2 | TRBJ2-2 | TRBV20-1 | many | CSASRAGANTGELFF | TGCAGTGCTAGTAGAGCGGGAGCGAACACCGGGGAGCTGTTTTTT
TRBD1 | TRBJ1-2 | TRBV5-4 | . | CASSSPRDRDDYGYTF | TGTGCCAGCAGCTCGCCCCGGGACAGGGATGACTATGGCTACACCTTC
. | TRBJ1-5 | TRBV19 | many | CASSKGGLSNQPQHF | TGTGCCAGTAGTAAGGGGGGGCTTAGCAATCAGCCCCAGCATTTT
. | TRBJ1-3 | TRBV7-2 | many | CASRQSAGNTIYF | TGTGCCAGCCGACAGAGCGCAGGGAACACCATATATTTT
. | TRBJ1-2 | TRBV2 | many | CASIQSPGQLLRDGYTF | TGTGCCAGCATCCAATCCCCGGGACAACTCCTCCGGGATGGCTACACCTTC
TRBD2 | TRBJ2-1 | TRBV25-1 | few | CASSVPLLAGGIGEQFF | TGTGCCAGCAGTGTACCACTACTAGCGGGAGGGATAGGAGAGCAGTTCTTC
TRBD1 | TRBJ1-2 | TRBV11-2 | many | CASSPRQGFNYGYTF | TGTGCCAGCAGCCCTCGACAGGGGTTTAACTATGGCTACACCTTC
. | TRBJ1-5 | TRBV6-2/TRBV6-3 | many | CASSSPGYQPQHF | TGTGCCAGCAGTTCGCCAGGGTATCAGCCCCAGCATTTT
. | TRBJ1-4 | TRBV7-9 | . | CASSFQATNEKLFF | TGTGCCAGCAGCTTTCAGGCAACTAATGAAAAACTGTTTTTT
. | TRBJ2-7 | TRBV4-2 | few | CASSPLGLDFEQYF | TGTGCCAGCAGCCCTTTAGGGCTAGATTTTGAGCAGTACTTC
TRBD1 | TRBJ1-2 | TRBV7-9 | many | CASSRTGLVYGYTF | TGTGCCAGCAGCCGGACAGGCCTGGTGTATGGCTACACCTTC
TRBD1 | TRBJ2-4 | TRBV30 | many | CAWNLGQVGDIQYF | TGTGCCTGGAACCTTGGACAGGTGGGGGACATTCAGTACTTC
. | TRBJ2-1 | TRBV7-9 | many | CASSLDSPPRSTIPFF | TGTGCCAGCAGCTTAGATTCCCCTCCGCGGAGTACGATCCCGTTCTTC
. | TRBJ2-3 | TRBV30 | . | CAWSVLPGSDTQYF | TGTGCCTGGAGTGTACTACCAGGAAGCGATACGCAGTATTTT
. | TRBJ2-7 | TRBV20-1 | . | CSARSLEGASHEQYF | TGCAGTGCTAGATCTTTGGAGGGGGCGAGTCACGAGCAGTACTTC
. | TRBJ1-2 | TRBV12-3/TRBV12-4 | many | CASSLRDASFDYTF | TGTGCCAGCAGTTTAAGGGACGCTTCTTTTGACTACACCTTC
TRBD2 | TRBJ2-2 | TRBV27 | . | CASSSTSGPWNTGELFF | TGTGCCAGCAGTTCCACTAGCGGGCCTTGGAACACCGGGGAGCTGTTTTTT
. | TRBJ2-1 | TRBV29-1 | many | CSVGDITEQFF | TGCAGCGTGGGGGACATCACTGAGCAGTTCTTC
. | TRBJ2-7 | TRBV7-6 | few | CASSRGGGVSSYEQYF | TGTGCCAGCAGCCGCGGCGGAGGGGTAAGCTCCTACGAGCAGTACTTC
. | TRBJ2-1 | TRBV19 | . | CASSTELTATYNEQFF | TGTGCCAGTAGTACCGAGTTGACTGCGACCTACAATGAGCAGTTCTTC
. | TRBJ1-4 | TRBV30 | many | CAGTGTSNEKLFF | TGTGCCGGAACCGGGACATCTAATGAAAAACTGTTTTTT
. | TRBJ2-5 | TRBV5-8 | many | CASSLAVDSMSSGTQYF | TGTGCCAGCAGCTTGGCCGTGGACTCGATGTCGAGTGGGACCCAGTACTTC
. | TRBJ2-7 | TRBV7-9 | . | CASSLNWGREQYF | TGTGCCAGCAGCTTAAATTGGGGGCGGGAGCAGTACTTC
. | TRBJ1-2 | TRBV20-1 | many | CSASGSEGSDYGYTF | TGCAGTGCTAGTGGTAGTGAGGGGTCCGACTATGGCTACACCTTC
. | TRBJ1-4 | TRBV15 | . | CATSSSGAREKLFF | TGTGCCACCAGCAGCTCAGGGGCACGAGAAAAACTGTTTTTT
TRBD2 | TRBJ2-1 | TRBV28 | . | CASSPGLAGGPSYNERFF | TGTGCCAGCAGTCCCGGACTAGCGGGGGGTCCCTCCTACAATGAGCGGTTCTTC
. | TRBJ1-2 | TRBV19 | few | CASRALGYTF | TGTGCCAGTAGAGCCCTCGGCTACACCTTC
. | TRBJ1-5 | TRBV6-1 | . | CASTRGGLSRPQHF | TGTGCCAGCACCCGAGGGGGGCTTAGTCGGCCCCAGCATTTT
. | TRBJ2-2 | TRBV15 | . | CATSREPGTAGELFF | TGTGCCACCAGCAGAGAACCCGGGACGGCCGGGGAGCTGTTTTTT
. | TRBJ1-4 | TRBV9 | . | CASSSRSGGTTNEKLFF | TGTGCCAGCAGCTCTCGGTCTGGGGGAACAACTAATGAAAAACTGTTTTTT
. | TRBJ1-5 | TRBV28 | many | CASSLGTYVPNQPQHF | TGTGCCAGCAGTCTCGGGACTTACGTCCCCAATCAGCCCCAGCATTTT
. | TRBJ2-1 | TRBV19 | few | CASKVASVSYEQFF | TGTGCCAGTAAGGTAGCTAGCGTGAGCTATGAGCAGTTCTTC
TRBD1 | TRBJ2-7 | TRBV28 | many | CASRTPGTAPYEQYF | TGTGCCAGCAGAACACCCGGGACAGCACCCTACGAGCAGTACTTC
. | TRBJ2-3 | TRBV6-2/TRBV6-3 | many | CASSYELREQYF | TGTGCCAGCAGTTACGAATTGCGGGAGCAGTATTTT
TRBD2 | TRBJ2-1 | TRBV9 | many | CASSARGAGTTRGGEQFF | TGTGCCAGCAGCGCCCGAGGGGCCGGGACCACCCGCGGGGGTGAGCAGTTCTTC
. | TRBJ1-1 | TRBV30 | few | CAWSPGARDTEAFF | TGTGCCTGGAGTCCGGGGGCGCGGGACACTGAAGCTTTCTTT
TRBD1 | TRBJ1-1 | TRBV5-4 | many | CASSQLTGGDTEAFF | TGTGCCAGCAGCCAACTGACAGGGGGTGACACTGAAGCTTTCTTT
TRBD1 | TRBJ2-3 | TRBV5-6 | once | CASTRTGAGVISDTQYF | TGTGCCAGCACCCGGACAGGGGCGGGAGTGATCTCAGATACGCAGTATTTT
TRBD2 | TRBJ2-1 | TRBV5-1 | many | CASSLFGGRDYNEQFF | TGCGCCAGCAGCTTGTTCGGCGGGAGAGATTACAATGAGCAGTTCTTC
TRBD2 | TRBJ2-1 | TRBV7-2 | once | CASSSRRGLEEGEQFF | TGTGCCAGCAGCTCTCGCCGGGGACTAGAGGAGGGTGAGCAGTTCTTC
TRBD2 | TRBJ2-3 | TRBV11-2 | many | CASSLLTSGSADTQYF | TGTGCCAGCAGCCTCCTGACTAGCGGGAGCGCAGATACGCAGTATTTT
. | TRBJ1-3 | TRBV5-5 | . | CASGYTGSRNTIYF | TGTGCCAGCGGCTATACGGGGTCAAGAAACACCATATATTTT
. | TRBJ2-5 | TRBV10-2 | few | CASSDGETQYF | TGCGCCAGCAGTGATGGAGAGACCCAGTACTTC
. | TRBJ2-5 | TRBV19 | many | CASRGSGETQYF | TGTGCCAGTAGGGGGTCGGGGGAGACCCAGTACTTC
. | TRBJ1-2 | TRBV3-1 | many | CASSRGVYGYTF | TGTGCCAGCAGCCGCGGGGTCTATGGCTACACCTTC